Described below is a single T cell receptor beta chain sequence and its context. A junction boundary mismatches the germline segment, possibly from a read error. This entry comes from a study of blood T cell repertoires in COVID-19. Assay: immunoSEQ multiplex PCR; the TCRdb copy retains only in-frame clones and omits some. The sample has under 250,000 clones; nearly 95% are singletons. The germline V gene has CDR1 GTSNPN and CDR2 SVGIG (reference sequence). This CDR3 spans 13 amino acids. Seattle researchers signed up patients amid active infection and tracked them longitudinally. The sample was peripheral blood. The chain carries TRBV30 and TRBJ1-1, with D perhaps matching TRBD1 (6 bases). The receptor's source is a man younger than 45 with COVID-19, enrolled during active disease. This CDR3 is CAWSATGKTEAFF. DNA for the CDR3: TGTGCCTGGAGTGCCACAGGGAAGACTGAAGCTTTTTTT.